This T cell receptor beta chain was found in a study of blood T cell repertoires in COVID-19. As for the study in general: Samples of COVID-19 (acute and convalescent) were obtained from the United States, Italy and Spain.

In the authors' methods: Amplification of reference gene primers was used by the study to estimate nucleated cell counts. Libraries were prepared by immunoSEQ multiplex PCR; TCRdb keeps only in-frame clonotypes and omits some of them. From that table come the V and J calls and clone size; the DNA was used to work out D and trimming. In the table there are about 220,000 clones, roughly 80% of which are singletons. This CDR3 region has 19 residues. Germline V gives CDR1 MGHRA, CDR2 YSYEKL. With 1 base clipped from V and 5 bases from J, the junction kept 12 bases outside the gene matches. Enrolled during active infection, Seattle patients were then followed longitudinally.

The sample was peripheral blood. This receptor was obtained from a woman in her 70s with COVID-19, enrolled during active disease. The rearrangement links TRBV4-1 to TRBJ2-5; TRBD2 aligns across 14 bases. The CDR3 spells CASSQGIRGLAGVRETQYF. The CDR3 coding sequence is TGCGCCAGCAGCCAAGGGATTCGGGGACTAGCGGGAGTGCGGGAGACCCAGTACTTC.